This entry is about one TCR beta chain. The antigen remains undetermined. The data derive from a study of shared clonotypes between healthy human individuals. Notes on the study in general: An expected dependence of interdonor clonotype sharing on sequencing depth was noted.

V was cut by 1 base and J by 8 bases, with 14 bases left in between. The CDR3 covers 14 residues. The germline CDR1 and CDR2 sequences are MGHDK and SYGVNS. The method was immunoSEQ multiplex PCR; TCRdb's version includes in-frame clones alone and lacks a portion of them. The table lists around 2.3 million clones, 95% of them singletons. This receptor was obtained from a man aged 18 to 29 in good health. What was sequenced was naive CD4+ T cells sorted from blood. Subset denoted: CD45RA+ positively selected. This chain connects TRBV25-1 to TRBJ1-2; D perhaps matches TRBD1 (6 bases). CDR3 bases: TGTGCCAGCAGTGAATCAACAGGGCGTGGAGGCTACACCTTC. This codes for CASSESTGRGGYTF.